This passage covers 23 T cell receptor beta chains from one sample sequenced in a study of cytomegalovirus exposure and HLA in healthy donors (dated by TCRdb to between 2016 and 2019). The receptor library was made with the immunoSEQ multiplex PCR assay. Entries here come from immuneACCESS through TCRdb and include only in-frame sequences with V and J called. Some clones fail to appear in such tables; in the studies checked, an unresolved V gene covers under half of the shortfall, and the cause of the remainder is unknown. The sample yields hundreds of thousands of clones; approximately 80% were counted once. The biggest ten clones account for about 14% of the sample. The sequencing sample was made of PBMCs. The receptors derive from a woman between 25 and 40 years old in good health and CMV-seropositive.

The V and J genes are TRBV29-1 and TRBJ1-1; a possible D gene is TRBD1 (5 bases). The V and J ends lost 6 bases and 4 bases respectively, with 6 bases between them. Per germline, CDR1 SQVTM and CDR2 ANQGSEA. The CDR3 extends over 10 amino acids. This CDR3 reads CSVTGTEAFF. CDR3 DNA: TGCAGCGTCACAGGCACTGAAGCTTTCTTT. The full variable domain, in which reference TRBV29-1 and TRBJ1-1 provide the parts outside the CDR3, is SAVISQKPSRDICQRGTSLTIQCQVDSQVTMMFWYRQQPGQSLTLIATANQGSEATYESGFVIDKFPISRPNLTFSTLTVSNMSPEDSSIYLCSVTGTEAFFGQGTRLTVV.

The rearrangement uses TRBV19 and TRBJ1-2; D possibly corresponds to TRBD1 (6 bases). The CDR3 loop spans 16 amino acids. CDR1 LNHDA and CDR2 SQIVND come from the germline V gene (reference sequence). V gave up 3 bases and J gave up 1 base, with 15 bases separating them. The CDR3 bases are TGTGCCAGTAGTATCGGGACATGGGAGAATAACTATGGCTACACCTTC. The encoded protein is CASSIGTWENNYGYTF.

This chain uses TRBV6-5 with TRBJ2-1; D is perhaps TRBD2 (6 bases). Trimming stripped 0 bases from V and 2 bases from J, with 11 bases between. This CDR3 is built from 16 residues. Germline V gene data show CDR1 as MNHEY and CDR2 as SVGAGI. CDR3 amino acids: CASSYSTLAPYNEQFF. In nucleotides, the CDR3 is TGTGCCAGCAGTTACTCGACACTAGCTCCCTACAATGAGCAGTTCTTC.

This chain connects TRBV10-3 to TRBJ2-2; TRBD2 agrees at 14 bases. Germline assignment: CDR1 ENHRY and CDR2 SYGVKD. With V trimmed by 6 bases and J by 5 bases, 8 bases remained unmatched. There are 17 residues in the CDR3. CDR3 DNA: TGTGCCATCAGGCCCGGGACTAGCGGGAGAAATACCGGGGAGCTGTTTTTT. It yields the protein CAIRPGTSGRNTGELFF.

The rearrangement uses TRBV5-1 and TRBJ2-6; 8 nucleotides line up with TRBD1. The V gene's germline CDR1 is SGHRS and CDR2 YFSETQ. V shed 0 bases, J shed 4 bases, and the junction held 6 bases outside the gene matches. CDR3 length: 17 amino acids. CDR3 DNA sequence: TGCGCCAGCAGCTTGGGACCCCAGGGGGCCGGGGCCAACGTCCTGACTTTC. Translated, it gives CASSLGPQGAGANVLTF. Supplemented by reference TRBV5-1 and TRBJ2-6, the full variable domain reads KAGVTQTPRYLIKTRGQQVTLSCSPISGHRSVSWYQQTPGQGLQFLFEYFSETQRNKGNFPGRFSGRQFSNSRSEMNVSTLELGDSALYLCASSLGPQGAGANVLTFGAGSRLTVL.

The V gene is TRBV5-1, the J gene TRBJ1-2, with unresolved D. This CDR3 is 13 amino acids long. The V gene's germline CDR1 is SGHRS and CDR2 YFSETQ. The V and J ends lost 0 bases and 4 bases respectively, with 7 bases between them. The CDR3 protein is CASSLDSSYGYTF. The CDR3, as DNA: TGCGCCAGCAGCTTGGACAGCTCCTATGGCTACACCTTC.

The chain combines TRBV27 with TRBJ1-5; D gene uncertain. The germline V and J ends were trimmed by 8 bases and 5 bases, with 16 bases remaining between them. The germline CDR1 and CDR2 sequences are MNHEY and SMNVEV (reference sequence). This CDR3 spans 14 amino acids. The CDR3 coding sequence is TGTGCCAGCGCTAAGGGAGTTCGGGATCAGCCCCAGCATTTT. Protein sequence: CASAKGVRDQPQHF.

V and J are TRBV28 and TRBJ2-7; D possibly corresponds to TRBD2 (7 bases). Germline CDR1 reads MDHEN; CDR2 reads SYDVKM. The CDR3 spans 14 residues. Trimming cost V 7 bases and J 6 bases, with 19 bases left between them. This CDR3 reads CASTPGGREREQYF. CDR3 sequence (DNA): TGTGCCAGCACCCCGGGGGGCAGGGAACGCGAGCAGTACTTC.

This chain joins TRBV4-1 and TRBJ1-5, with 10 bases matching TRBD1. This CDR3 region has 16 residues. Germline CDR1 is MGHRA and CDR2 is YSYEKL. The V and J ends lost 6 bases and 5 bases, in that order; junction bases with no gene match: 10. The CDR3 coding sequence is TGCGCCAGCAGTCTAGCTATGGACAGGGGGGATCAGCCCCAGCATTTT. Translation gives CASSLAMDRGDQPQHF.

The DNA of the CDR3 is TGTGCCTGGAGTGTCGAACTAGCGGGAGGCCTCAATGAGCAGTTCTTC. Translation gives CAWSVELAGGLNEQFF. The V gene is TRBV30, the J gene TRBJ2-1; 12 nucleotides match TRBD2. This CDR3 has 16 residues. J lost 6 bases, V lost 0 bases, and 6 bases had no gene match. Germline values: CDR1 GTSNPN, CDR2 SVGIG (reference sequence).

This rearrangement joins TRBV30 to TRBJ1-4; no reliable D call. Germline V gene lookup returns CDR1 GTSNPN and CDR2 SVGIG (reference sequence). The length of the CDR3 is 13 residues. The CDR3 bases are TGTGCTTCGTGGGCTCCAACTAATGAAAAACTGTTTTTT. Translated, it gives CASWAPTNEKLFF.

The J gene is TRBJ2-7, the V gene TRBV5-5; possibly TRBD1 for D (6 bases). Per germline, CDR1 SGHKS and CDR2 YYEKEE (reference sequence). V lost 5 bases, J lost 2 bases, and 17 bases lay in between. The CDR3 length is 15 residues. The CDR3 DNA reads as TGTGCCAGCAGTTCCATCCGGGACATTACCTACGAGCAGTACTTC. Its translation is CASSSIRDITYEQYF. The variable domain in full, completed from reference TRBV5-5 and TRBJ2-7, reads DAGVTQSPTHLIKTRGQQVTLRCSPISGHKSVSWYQQVLGQGPQFIFQYYEKEERGRGNFPDRFSARQFPNYSSELNVNALLLGDSALYLCASSSIRDITYEQYFGPGTRLTVT.

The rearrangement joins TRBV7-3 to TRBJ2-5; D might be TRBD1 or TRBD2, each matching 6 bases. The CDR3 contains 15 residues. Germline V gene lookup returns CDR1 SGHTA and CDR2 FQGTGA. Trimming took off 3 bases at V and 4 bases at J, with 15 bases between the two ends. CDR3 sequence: CASSFGGRGPETQYF. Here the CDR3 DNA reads TGTGCCAGCAGCTTCGGGGGCCGAGGGCCAGAGACCCAGTACTTC.

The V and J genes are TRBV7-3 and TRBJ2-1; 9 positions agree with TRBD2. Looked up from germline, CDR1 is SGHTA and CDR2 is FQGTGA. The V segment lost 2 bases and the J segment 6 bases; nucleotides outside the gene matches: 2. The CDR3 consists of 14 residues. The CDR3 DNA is TGTGCCAGCAGCTTATCTAGCGGGACCAATGAGCAGTTCTTC. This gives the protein CASSLSSGTNEQFF. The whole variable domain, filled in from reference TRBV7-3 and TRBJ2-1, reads GAGVSQTPSNKVTEKGKYVELRCDPISGHTALYWYRQSLGQGPEFLIYFQGTGAADDSGLPNDRFFAVRPEGSVSTLKIQRTERGDSAVYLCASSLSSGTNEQFFGPGTRLTVL.

The CDR3 loop is CAWRPGGPGETQYF. The CDR3 coding sequence is TGTGCCTGGAGGCCGGGAGGGCCGGGGGAGACCCAGTACTTC. The rearrangement links TRBV30 to TRBJ2-5; 8 nucleotides line up with TRBD2. The V and J ends lost 3 bases and 5 bases, in that order; junction bases with no gene match: 8. Germline assignment: CDR1 GTSNPN and CDR2 SVGIG (reference sequence). The CDR3 spans 14 residues.

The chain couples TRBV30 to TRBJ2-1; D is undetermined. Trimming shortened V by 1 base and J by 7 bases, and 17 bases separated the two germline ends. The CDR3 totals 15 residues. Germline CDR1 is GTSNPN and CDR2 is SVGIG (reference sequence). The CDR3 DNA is TGTGCCTGGAGTGACCCCTCCCGCGAAGAGAATGAGCAGTTCTTC. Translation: CAWSDPSREENEQFF. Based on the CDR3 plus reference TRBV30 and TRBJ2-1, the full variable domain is SQTIHQWPATLVQPVGSPLSLECTVEGTSNPNLYWYRQAAGRGLQLLFYSVGIGQISSEVPQNLSASRPQDRQFILSSKKLLLSDSGFYLCAWSDPSREENEQFFGPGTRLTVL.

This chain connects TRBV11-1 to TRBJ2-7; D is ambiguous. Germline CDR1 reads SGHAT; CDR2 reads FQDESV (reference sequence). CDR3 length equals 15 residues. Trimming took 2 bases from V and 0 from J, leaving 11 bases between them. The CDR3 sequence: CASSLLNGYSYEQYF. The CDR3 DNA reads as TGTGCCAGCAGCTTATTAAACGGCTACTCCTACGAGCAGTACTTC.

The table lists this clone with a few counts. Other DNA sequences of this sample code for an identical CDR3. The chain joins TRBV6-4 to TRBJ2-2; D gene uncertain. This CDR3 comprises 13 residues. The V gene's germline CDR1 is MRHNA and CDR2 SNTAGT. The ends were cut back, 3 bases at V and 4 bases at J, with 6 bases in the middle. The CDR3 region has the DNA TGTGCCAGCAGTGAAAGTGGCACCGGGGAGCTGTTTTTT. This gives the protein CASSESGTGELFF.

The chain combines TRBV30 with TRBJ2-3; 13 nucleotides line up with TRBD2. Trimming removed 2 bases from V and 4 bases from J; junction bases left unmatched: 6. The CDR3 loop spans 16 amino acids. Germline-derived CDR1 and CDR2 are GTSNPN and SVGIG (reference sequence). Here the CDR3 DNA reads TGTGCCTGGAGTACCGGGACTAGCGGGACCTCAGATACGCAGTATTTT. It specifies CAWSTGTSGTSDTQYF.

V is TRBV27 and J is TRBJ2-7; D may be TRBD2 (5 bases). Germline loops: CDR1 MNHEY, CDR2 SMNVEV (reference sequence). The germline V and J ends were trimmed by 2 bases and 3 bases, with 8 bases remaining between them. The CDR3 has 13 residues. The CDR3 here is CASSLNGNYEQYF. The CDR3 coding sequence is TGTGCCAGCAGTTTAAACGGGAACTACGAGCAGTACTTC.

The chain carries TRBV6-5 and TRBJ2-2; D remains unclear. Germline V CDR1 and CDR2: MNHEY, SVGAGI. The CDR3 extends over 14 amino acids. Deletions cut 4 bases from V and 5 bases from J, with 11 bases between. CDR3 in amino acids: CASSSNWGTGELFF. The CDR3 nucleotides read TGTGCCAGCAGTTCCAATTGGGGAACCGGGGAGCTGTTTTTT.

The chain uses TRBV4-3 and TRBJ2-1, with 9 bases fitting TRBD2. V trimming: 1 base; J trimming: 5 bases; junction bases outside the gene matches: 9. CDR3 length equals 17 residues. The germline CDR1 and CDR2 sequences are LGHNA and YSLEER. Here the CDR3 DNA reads TGCGCCAGCAGCCAAGGTTTGGGAGCGGGAGGTAACAATGAGCAGTTCTTC. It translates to CASSQGLGAGGNNEQFF.

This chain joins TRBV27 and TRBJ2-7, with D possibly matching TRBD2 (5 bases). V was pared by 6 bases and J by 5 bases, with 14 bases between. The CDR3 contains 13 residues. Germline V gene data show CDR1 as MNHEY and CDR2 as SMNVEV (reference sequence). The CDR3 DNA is TGTGCCAGCAGCCCTACTAGTTACGACGAGCAGTACTTC. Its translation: CASSPTSYDEQYF.